Listed below are T cell receptor beta chains from one sample, sequenced in a study of cytomegalovirus exposure and HLA in healthy donors. Generated by immunoSEQ multiplex PCR, the TCRdb table keeps only in-frame clones and is missing some. Across some 33,000 clones, the top ten clones capture around 4.5% of the sample. Sequences were obtained from PBMCs. The receptors were gathered from a female donor in good health and CMV-seronegative. Both conserved end residues are part of each CDR3. Fields, in order: V gene, J gene, clone size, D gene, CDR3 protein. A D gene is named only where the DNA matches it firmly. Clone size appears in some rows only: once, few, many, or a class for an expanded clone.

TRBV28	TRBJ1-5	medium-sized	NA	CASSLGHRMTPQHF
TRBV7-9	TRBJ2-3	NA	TRBD2	CASSPGTSVTDTQYF
TRBV5-8	TRBJ1-2	NA	TRBD1	CASSPPTGSGSGYTF
TRBV28	TRBJ1-2	NA	NA	CASSMSGVIYGYTF
TRBV27	TRBJ1-2	NA	TRBD1	CASSPGTGTWYGYTF
TRBV4-3	TRBJ1-5	NA	NA	CASSLSPWSQPQHF
TRBV4-1	TRBJ2-3	NA	TRBD2	CASSQDRGLAGSTDTQYF
TRBV5-1	TRBJ1-1	NA	TRBD1	CASSYSGQGKTEAFF
TRBV5-1	TRBJ2-3	NA	NA	CASSLSRGGLDTQYF
TRBV10-3	NA	NA	TRBD2	CAISDSGLEPHEQYF
TRBV5-8	TRBJ1-6	NA	NA	CASSFKTAYNSPLHF
TRBV4-3	TRBJ2-2	NA	NA	CASSQDATGLLTGELFF
TRBV11-2	TRBJ1-2	NA	TRBD1	CASSLDLGTGTALYGYTF
TRBV28	TRBJ2-3	NA	TRBD1	CAGQGRGRTDTQYF
TRBV2	TRBJ2-1	NA	TRBD2	CASSDLSAGEQFF
TRBV7-6	TRBJ2-5	NA	NA	CASSLGSTGGTQYF
TRBV2	TRBJ1-5	NA	NA	CASSEGQGYSNQPQHF
TRBV19	TRBJ2-2	NA	TRBD2	CASSPQGGGKTGELFF
TRBV4-1	TRBJ1-2	NA	TRBD1	CASSQPGGGGRSGYTF
TRBV4-1	TRBJ1-1	NA	NA	CASSQVGTGAFF
TRBV6-5	TRBJ1-2	NA	TRBD1	CASSYSGQGYYGYTF
TRBV5-1	TRBJ1-1	NA	TRBD1	CASSLAGGNTEAFF